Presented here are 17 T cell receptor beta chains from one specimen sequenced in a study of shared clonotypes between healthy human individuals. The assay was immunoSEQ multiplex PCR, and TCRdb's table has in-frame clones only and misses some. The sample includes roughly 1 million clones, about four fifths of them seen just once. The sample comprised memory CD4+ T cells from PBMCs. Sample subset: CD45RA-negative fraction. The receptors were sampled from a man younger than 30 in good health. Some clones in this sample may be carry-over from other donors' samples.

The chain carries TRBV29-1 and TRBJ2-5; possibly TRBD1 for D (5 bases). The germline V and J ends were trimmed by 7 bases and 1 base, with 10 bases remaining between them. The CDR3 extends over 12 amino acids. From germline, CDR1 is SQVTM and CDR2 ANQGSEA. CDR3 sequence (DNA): TGCAGCGCCGGCAGGGCCCAAGAGACCCAGTACTTC. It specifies CSAGRAQETQYF.

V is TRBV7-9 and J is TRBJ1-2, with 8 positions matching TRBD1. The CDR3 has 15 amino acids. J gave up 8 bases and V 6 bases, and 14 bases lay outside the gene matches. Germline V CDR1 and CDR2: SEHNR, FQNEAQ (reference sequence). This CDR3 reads CASSSGQASWGGYTF. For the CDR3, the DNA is TGTGCCAGCAGTTCGGGACAGGCCTCCTGGGGAGGCTACACCTTC.

CDR3 protein: CASSSSGGSSYNEQFF. Written as DNA, the CDR3 is TGTGCCAGCAGCTCATCAGGAGGAAGCTCCTACAATGAGCAGTTCTTC. J is TRBJ2-1 and V is TRBV7-3; D may be TRBD2 (5 bases). Germline V gene sequence: CDR1 SGHTA, CDR2 FQGTGA. Trimming cost V 4 bases and J 0 bases, with 13 bases left between them. The CDR3 covers 16 residues.

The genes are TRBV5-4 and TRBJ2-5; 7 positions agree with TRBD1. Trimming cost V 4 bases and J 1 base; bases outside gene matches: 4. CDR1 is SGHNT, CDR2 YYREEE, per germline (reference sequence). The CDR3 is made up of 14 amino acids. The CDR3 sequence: CASSPRDSQETQYF. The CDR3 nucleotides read TGTGCCAGCAGCCCAAGGGACAGCCAAGAGACCCAGTACTTC.

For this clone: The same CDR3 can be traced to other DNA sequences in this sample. The CDR3 region is CASSLARGRHDSGNTIYF. In DNA, the CDR3 is TGTGCCAGCAGCTTAGCTCGTGGGCGACATGACTCTGGAAACACCATATATTTT. V gene TRBV7-9 combines with J gene TRBJ1-3, with D uncertain. V gave up 0 bases and J gave up 0 bases, with 15 bases separating them. This CDR3 is 18 amino acids long. Germline V gene data show CDR1 as SEHNR and CDR2 as FQNEAQ (reference sequence).

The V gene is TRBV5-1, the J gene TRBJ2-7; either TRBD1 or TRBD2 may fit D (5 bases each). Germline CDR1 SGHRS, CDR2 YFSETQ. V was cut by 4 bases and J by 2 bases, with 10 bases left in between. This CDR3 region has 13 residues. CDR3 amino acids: CASSVGETYEQYF. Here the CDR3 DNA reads TGCGCCAGCAGCGTGGGGGAGACCTACGAGCAGTACTTC.

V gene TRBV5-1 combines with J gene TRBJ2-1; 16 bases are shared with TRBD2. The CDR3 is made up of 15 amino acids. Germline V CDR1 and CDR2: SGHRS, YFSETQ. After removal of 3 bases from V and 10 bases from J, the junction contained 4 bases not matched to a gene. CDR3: CASSYGTSGRGEQFF. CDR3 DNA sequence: TGCGCCAGCAGCTACGGGACTAGCGGGAGGGGGGAGCAGTTCTTC.

The CDR3 loop reads CASSQGGVRETEAFF. The CDR3 DNA sequence: TGCGCCAGCAGCCAAGGGGGGGTAAGGGAAACTGAAGCTTTCTTT. The chain carries TRBV4-1 and TRBJ1-1, with D perhaps matching TRBD1 (5 bases). The CDR3 length is 15 residues. CDR1 is MGHRA, CDR2 YSYEKL, per germline. Trimming took off 1 base at V and 5 bases at J, with 14 bases between the two ends.

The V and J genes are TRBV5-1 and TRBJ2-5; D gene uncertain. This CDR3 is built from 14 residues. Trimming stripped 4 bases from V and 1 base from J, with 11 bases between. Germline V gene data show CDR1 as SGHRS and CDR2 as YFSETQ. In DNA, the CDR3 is TGCGCCAGCAGCCATCCCGGGCGCCAAGAGACCCAGTACTTC. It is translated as CASSHPGRQETQYF.

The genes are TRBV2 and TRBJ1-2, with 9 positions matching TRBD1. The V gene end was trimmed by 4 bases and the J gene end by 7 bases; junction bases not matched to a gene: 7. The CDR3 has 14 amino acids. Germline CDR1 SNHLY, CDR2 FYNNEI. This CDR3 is CASSGLTGGIGYTF. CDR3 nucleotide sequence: TGTGCCAGCAGTGGCCTTACAGGGGGCATTGGCTACACCTTC.

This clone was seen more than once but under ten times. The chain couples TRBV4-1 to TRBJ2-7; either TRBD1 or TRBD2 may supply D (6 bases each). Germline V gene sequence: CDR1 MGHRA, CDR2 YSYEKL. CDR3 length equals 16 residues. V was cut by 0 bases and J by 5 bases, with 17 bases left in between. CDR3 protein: CASSQEVGQGRHEQYF. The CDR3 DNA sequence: TGCGCCAGCAGCCAAGAGGTGGGGCAGGGGAGGCACGAGCAGTACTTC.

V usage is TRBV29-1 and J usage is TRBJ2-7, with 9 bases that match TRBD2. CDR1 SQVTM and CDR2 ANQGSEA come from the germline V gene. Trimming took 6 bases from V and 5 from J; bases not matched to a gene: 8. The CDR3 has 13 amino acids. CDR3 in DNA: TGCAGCGTCGCGCGGGAGGGTGGGGACGAGCAGTACTTC. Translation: CSVAREGGDEQYF.

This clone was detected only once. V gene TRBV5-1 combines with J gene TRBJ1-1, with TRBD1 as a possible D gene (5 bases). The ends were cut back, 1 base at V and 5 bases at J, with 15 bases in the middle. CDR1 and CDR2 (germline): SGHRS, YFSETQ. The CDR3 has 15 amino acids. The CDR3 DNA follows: TGCGCCAGCAGCTTGAGCCAGGGTGGGAGAACTGAAGCTTTCTTT. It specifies CASSLSQGGRTEAFF.

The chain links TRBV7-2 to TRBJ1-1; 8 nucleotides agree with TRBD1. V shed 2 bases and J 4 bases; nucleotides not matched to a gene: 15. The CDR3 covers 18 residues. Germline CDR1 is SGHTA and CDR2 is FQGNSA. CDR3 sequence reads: CASSLLVWAGGKGTEAFF. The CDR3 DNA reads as TGTGCCAGCAGCTTACTTGTTTGGGCAGGGGGCAAGGGCACTGAAGCTTTCTTT.

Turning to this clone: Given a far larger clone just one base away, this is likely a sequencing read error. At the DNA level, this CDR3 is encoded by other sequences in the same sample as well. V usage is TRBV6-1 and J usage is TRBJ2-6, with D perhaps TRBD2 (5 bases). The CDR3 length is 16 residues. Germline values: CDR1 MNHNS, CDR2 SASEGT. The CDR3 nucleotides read TGCGCCAGCAGTGAATTGGACTTCTCTGGGGCCAACGTCCTGACTTTC. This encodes CASSELDFSGANVLTF.

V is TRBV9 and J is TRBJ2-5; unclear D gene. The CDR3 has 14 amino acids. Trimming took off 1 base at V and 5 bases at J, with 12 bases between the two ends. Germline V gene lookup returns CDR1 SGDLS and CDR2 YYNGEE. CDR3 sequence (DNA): TGTGCCAGCAGCGTACGGGCCCGCCGGGAGACCCAGTACTTC. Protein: CASSVRARRETQYF.

The DNA of the CDR3 is TGTGCCAGCAGCGATCAAAGGGGGGATACGCAGTATTTT. Its translation: CASSDQRGDTQYF. The J gene is TRBJ2-3, the V gene TRBV2, with D perhaps TRBD1 (6 bases). Germline V gives CDR1 SNHLY, CDR2 FYNNEI. With 6 bases removed from V and 6 bases from J, the gap between germline ends came to 13 bases. The CDR3 length is 13 residues.